The 9 T cell receptor beta chains listed next were all sequenced from one sample in a study of CD8+ T cells in alopecia areata. As for treatment: oral pan-JAK inhibitor, 5-10 mg twice daily. cDNA prepared by RNA extraction and subsequent reverse transcription served as the template for sequencing. Repertoires were generated with immunoSEQ multiplex PCR, while TCRdb's copy carries only in-frame clones and drops some. The data hold roughly 190,000 clones, with roughly 70% observed a single time. The sample in question was CD4+ T cells sorted from blood, obtained between weeks 49 and 50, from a patient treated with tofacitinib. The source is a human donor with alopecia areata.

With respect to this clone: The junction departs from the called germline gene at one end, perhaps through a read error. The gene calls are TRBV9 and TRBJ1-6; 10 bases agree with TRBD1. Germline V gene lookup returns CDR1 SGDLS and CDR2 YYNGEE. The CDR3 runs 16 residues. CDR3 residues: CASSSGDRGLISPLHF. DNA of the CDR3: TGTGCCAGCAGCTCGGGGGACAGGGGACTGATCTCACCTCTCCACTTT.

The chain carries TRBV5-1 and TRBJ2-2; D is possibly TRBD2 (5 bases). The CDR3 sequence is 14 residues long. Per the germline V gene, CDR1 is SGHRS and CDR2 is YFSETQ. The V end was cut by 2 bases, the J end by 7 bases, with 12 bases between. Here the CDR3 DNA reads TGCGCCAGCAGCTTTGGAAAAGGGAGCGGGGAGCTGTTTTTT. Translated: CASSFGKGSGELFF.

The J gene is TRBJ1-6, the V gene TRBV19, with D unclear. Trimming cost V 1 base and J 5 bases, with 12 bases left between them. Germline values: CDR1 LNHDA, CDR2 SQIVND (reference sequence). CDR3 length: 16 amino acids. The chain's CDR3 is CASSIVSIKNNSPLHF. The CDR3 bases are TGTGCCAGTAGTATAGTTTCGATAAAGAATAATTCACCCCTCCACTTT.

The V gene is TRBV5-1, the J gene TRBJ2-2, with D possibly TRBD1 on 5 matching bases. CDR3 size: 13 residues. V shed 5 bases and J shed 4 bases, with 9 bases lying between them. CDR1 and CDR2 (germline): SGHRS, YFSETQ. The CDR3 loop is CASRLTVTGELFF. The CDR3 DNA reads as TGCGCCAGCAGGTTGACAGTCACCGGGGAGCTGTTTTTT. Supplemented by reference TRBV5-1 and TRBJ2-2, the full variable domain reads KAGVTQTPRYLIKTRGQQVTLSCSPISGHRSVSWYQQTPGQGLQFLFEYFSETQRNKGNFPGRFSGRQFSNSRSEMNVSTLELGDSALYLCASRLTVTGELFFGEGSRLTVL.

V is TRBV30 and J is TRBJ1-2; a possible D gene is TRBD1 (5 bases). The CDR3 runs to 16 residues. V dropped 0 bases and J dropped 8 bases, with 22 bases sitting between them. Germline assignment: CDR1 GTSNPN and CDR2 SVGIG (reference sequence). The CDR3 coding sequence is TGTGCCTGGAGTGTTGACCTAGACAGCCCGCCTGAGGGCTACACCTTC. It translates to CAWSVDLDSPPEGYTF. Filled out from reference TRBV30 and TRBJ1-2, the complete variable domain reads SQTIHQWPATLVQPVGSPLSLECTVEGTSNPNLYWYRQAAGRGLQLLFYSVGIGQISSEVPQNLSASRPQDRQFILSSKKLLLSDSGFYLCAWSVDLDSPPEGYTFGSGTRLTVV.

This CDR3 reads CASSRASTVAGNTIYF. The CDR3 DNA follows: TGTGCCAGCAGCCGGGCTTCGACAGTGGCTGGAAACACCATATATTTT. The chain carries TRBV2 and TRBJ1-3, with D possibly TRBD1 on 5 matching bases. This CDR3 comprises 16 residues. CDR1 is SNHLY and CDR2 is FYNNEI in the germline V gene. V lost 6 bases to trimming and J lost 2 bases, with 17 bases between them.

The V and J genes are TRBV19 and TRBJ1-1; tentative D call: TRBD1 (5 bases). The V end lost 4 bases, the J end lost 1 base, and 10 bases lay between the germline ends. The germline CDR1 and CDR2 sequences are LNHDA and SQIVND (reference sequence). This CDR3 spans 14 amino acids. CDR3 protein: CASSSRGGNTEAFF. The CDR3 DNA reads TGTGCCAGTAGTAGCCGGGGGGGGAACACTGAAGCTTTCTTT.

For the CDR3, the DNA is TGTGCCAGCAGCCTCGATTATAATTCACCCCTCCACTTT. Its protein product is CASSLDYNSPLHF. The rearrangement joins TRBV7-9 to TRBJ1-6; D call uncertain. The CDR3 is 13 amino acids. Trimming took 5 bases from V and 4 from J, leaving 6 bases between them. Looked up from germline, CDR1 is SEHNR and CDR2 is FQNEAQ (reference sequence). Using reference TRBV7-9 and TRBJ1-6 for the parts outside the CDR3, the full variable domain is DTGVSQNPRHKITKRGQNVTFRCDPISEHNRLYWYRQTLGQGPEFLTYFQNEAQLEKSRLLSDRFSAERPKGSFSTLEIQRTEQGDSAMYLCASSLDYNSPLHFGNGTRLTVT.

This clone appeared a few times. J is TRBJ2-7 and V is TRBV5-1; no clear D. Trimming took off 5 bases at V and 3 bases at J, with 27 bases between the two ends. Germline V CDR1 and CDR2: SGHRS, YFSETQ. The CDR3 spans 18 residues. In DNA, the CDR3 is TGCGCCAGCAGTCGAAGTTACCTGCCGACTGAAAGGATCTACGAGCAGTACTTC. Encoded protein: CASSRSYLPTERIYEQYF.